This entry lists 8 T cell receptor beta chains sequenced from one sample in a study of cytomegalovirus exposure and HLA in healthy donors. 60 Vbeta and 13 Jbeta primers were used in PCR. TCRdb keeps only in-frame clones here, not all; method: immunoSEQ multiplex PCR. The table has 90,000 or so clones, 82% seen once. Sequencing was performed on PBMCs. These receptors all come from a man aged 50 or older in good health and CMV-seronegative.

The rearrangement links TRBV5-1 to TRBJ2-5, with 9 bases lining up with TRBD2. The CDR3 is 14 amino acids. The J segment lost 2 bases and the V segment lost 2 bases, leaving 1 base of the junction unmatched. CDR1 and CDR2 (germline): SGHRS, YFSETQ. The CDR3 DNA sequence: TGCGCCAGCAGCTTACTAGCGGGTCAAGAGACCCAGTACTTC. Its translation is CASSLLAGQETQYF.

The chain joins TRBV28 to TRBJ1-2, with D unresolved. The CDR3 sequence is 13 residues long. The germline V gene encodes CDR1 MDHEN and CDR2 SYDVKM. The V end lost 4 bases, the J end lost 10 bases, and 16 bases lay between the germline ends. The CDR3 DNA follows: TGTGCCAGCAGTTCCGCTGGGAGTCCCCTCTACACCTTC. Protein product: CASSSAGSPLYTF.

This clone was seen a single time. The chain joins TRBV28 to TRBJ2-1; 8 bases fit TRBD2. The V segment lost 7 bases and the J segment 5 bases; nucleotides outside the gene matches: 7. Germline V gene sequence: CDR1 MDHEN, CDR2 SYDVKM. This CDR3 region has 14 residues. The CDR3 DNA sequence: TGTGCCAGCACCCACTGGACTAGCAACAATGAGCAGTTCTTC. Amino acids: CASTHWTSNNEQFF.

The rearrangement links TRBV5-1 to TRBJ1-4, with D perhaps matching TRBD1 (6 bases). The CDR3 covers 14 residues. V was trimmed by 2 bases and J by 3 bases, leaving 8 bases between them. Germline CDR1 and CDR2: SGHRS and YFSETQ. CDR3 bases: TGCGCCAGCAGCTTAGGGGGGGCTAATGAAAAACTGTTTTTT. Translated: CASSLGGANEKLFF.

The genes are TRBV6-6 and TRBJ1-6; D is possibly TRBD1 (6 bases). The V gene lost 5 bases and the J gene lost 7 bases, with 15 bases spanning the gap. Germline CDR1 is MNHNY and CDR2 is SVGAGI (reference sequence). The CDR3 runs 15 residues. CDR3 in DNA: TGTGCCAGCAGTATGGACAGACCTTTGAATTCACCCCTCCACTTT. It is translated as CASSMDRPLNSPLHF.

This chain joins TRBV7-2 and TRBJ2-1; maybe TRBD1 (5 bases). The CDR3 spans 14 residues. Germline values: CDR1 SGHTA, CDR2 FQGNSA. V lost 0 bases and J 4 bases, leaving 7 bases between the germline ends. The CDR3 sequence: CASSLAGQYNEQFF. CDR3 DNA: TGTGCCAGCAGCTTAGCGGGGCAGTACAATGAGCAGTTCTTC.

This clone appeared once. V gene TRBV28 combines with J gene TRBJ1-1, with D perhaps matching TRBD1 (5 bases). Deletions cut 5 bases from V and 1 base from J, with 20 bases between. This CDR3 is 17 amino acids long. CDR1 is MDHEN and CDR2 is SYDVKM in the germline V gene. In nucleotides, the CDR3 is TGTGCCAGCAGTCTACGACGGGACCCGGGGGGGAACACTGAAGCTTTCTTT. Protein: CASSLRRDPGGNTEAFF.

The V gene is TRBV15, the J gene TRBJ1-1; D uncertain. V lost 5 bases and J 3 bases, leaving 16 bases between the germline ends. This CDR3 has 15 residues. The germline gives CDR1 LNHNV, CDR2 YYDKDF (reference sequence). In DNA, the CDR3 is TGTGCCACCAGCCCACCCAAGGAGGGTTACACTGAAGCTTTCTTT. Encoded protein: CATSPPKEGYTEAFF.